This TCR beta chain was retrieved from a study of shared T cell receptors in the human thymus. Germline V gives CDR1 LGHNA, CDR2 YSLEER. Trimming removed 1 base from V and 7 bases from J; junction bases left unmatched: 7. The CDR3 length is 16 residues. Clones were read by immunoSEQ multiplex PCR, and TCRdb kept only the in-frame ones, dropping some. The top ten hold approximately 0.013% of the sample, which has roughly 560,000 clones, approximately 78% seen once. The same sample was also studied in work on human thymus T cells. Per that study: Thymus pieces cut out during corrective heart surgery were the tissue that was used.

The TCR sequence derives from a boy younger than two with a congenital heart defect. The J gene is TRBJ2-1, the V gene TRBV4-3, with 10 bases identical to TRBD2. The sequenced sample was thymocytes. CDR3 residues: CASSQGRPSGSNEQFF. CDR3 coding DNA: TGCGCCAGCAGCCAAGGACGGCCTAGCGGGAGTAATGAGCAGTTCTTC.